This T cell receptor (beta chain) derives from a study of T cell responses to AZD1222 COVID-19 vaccine (dated by TCRdb to the early 2020s). Describing the broader study: Because spike-specific TCR depth and breadth did not differ between the two schedules, AZD1222 recipients who got a second dose at roughly 4 weeks were pooled with those who got a second dose at roughly 12 weeks. Trial participants were enrolled by age into 18-55, 56-69 and 70-plus year subgroups, with roughly 150, 30 and 60 TCR-sequenced participants respectively. TCR sequencing covered approximately 230 trial participants: approximately 200 given two doses of AZD1222 and 26 given two doses of MenACWY control vaccine. What the authors observed across the whole study: Most participants were white British and females outnumbered males, and the authors suggested that clonal diversity may have been underestimated. Because no samples from the day 14 peak response were available, repertoires could be characterized only after the peak T cell response. In the small 56-69-year group, the increase in depth fell short of significance, most likely because of low power. After two AZD1222 doses, spike-specific TCR breadth and depth were significantly higher than at day 0 and than in MenACWY recipients. Conclusions about previously exposed vaccinees were limited because only a handful of AZD1222 recipients were SARS-CoV-2 seropositive at baseline. The whole spike protein was spanned by vaccine-associated CD4 TCRs, and dominant responses were seen in regions 160-218 and 743-854. Epitopes outside the regions mutated in the B.1.351 and B.1.1.7 variants were reportedly recognized by nearly half of the unique spike-specific TCRs.

Based on the germline V gene, the CDR1 and CDR2 sequences are LGHNA and YNFKEQ. Spanning cysteine to phenylalanine, the CDR3 consists of 16 amino acids. Of all the DNA, just the CDR3 is kept, 48 bases in frame from base 1. Trimming at the junction amounts to 3 bases on V and 4 bases on J, and the germline ends lie 16 bases apart. This specimen's time point label, per the study, means: baseline before first vaccination. Vaccinee samples came from UK trials COV001 and COV002, including a single-blind randomized controlled phase 2/3 trial of AZD1222 (ChAdOx1 nCoV-19) in healthy adults. Trial participant PBMC samples were collected at day 0 and day 28 after the second dose for TCRbeta chain sequencing. The CDR3 regions of human TCRbeta chains were subjected to immunosequencing. From the authors' description of their analysis: TCRs in the repertoires were matched against a reference library of SARS-CoV-2-specific TCRs that had been generated with the MIRA antigen-specificity platform. Breadth was defined as the fraction of unique TCRs that were SARS-CoV-2-associated. Depth was defined as the fraction of total T cells that were SARS-CoV-2-associated. Each spike-specific TCR was assigned to its reactive spike region and to a CD4 or CD8 class using the MIRA data. Log10-transformed breadth and depth values were compared by one-way ANOVA with Sidak's multiple comparisons tests. TCRdb's version of the immuneACCESS table is confined to in-frame rearrangements and falls short of the full clone set. An unresolved V gene accounts for under half of the shortfall where checked; the remainder is of unknown origin. V and J calls and clone size are those listed in that table; D and trimming were worked out from the DNA. The sample table shows 130,000 to 150,000 clones, and around nine tenths are seen once. About 3.5% of the sample is taken by the ten largest.

On this clone: Its binding antigen is unknown. No much larger clone exists at a distance of one base, and base qualities are not known.

The clonotype originates from an adult in good health. Here the chain combines TRBV4-2 and TRBJ1-3; the best D guess is TRBD1, with 5 bases matching. Sequencing used peripheral blood, obtained on day 0 of AZD1222 vaccination. The sequenced DNA: TGTGCCAGCAGCCACTCGGGGCAGGGTGACGGAAACACCATATATTTT. This translates into CASSHSGQGDGNTIYF.